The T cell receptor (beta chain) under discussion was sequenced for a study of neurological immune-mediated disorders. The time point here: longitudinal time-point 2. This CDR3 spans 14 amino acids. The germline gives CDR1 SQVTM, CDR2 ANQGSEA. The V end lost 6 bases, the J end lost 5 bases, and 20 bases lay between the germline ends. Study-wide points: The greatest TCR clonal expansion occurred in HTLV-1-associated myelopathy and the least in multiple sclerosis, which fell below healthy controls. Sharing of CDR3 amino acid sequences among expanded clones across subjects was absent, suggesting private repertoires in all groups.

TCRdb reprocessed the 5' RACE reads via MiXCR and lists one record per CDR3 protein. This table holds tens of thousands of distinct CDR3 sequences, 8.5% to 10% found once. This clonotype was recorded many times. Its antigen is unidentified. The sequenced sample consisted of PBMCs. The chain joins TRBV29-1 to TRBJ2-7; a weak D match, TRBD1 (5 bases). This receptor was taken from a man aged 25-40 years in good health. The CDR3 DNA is TGCAGCGTCCTCAGGGAACCTCTTATGAACGAGCAGTACTTC. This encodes CSVLREPLMNEQYF.